This T cell receptor beta chain comes out of a study of Ad26.COV2.S vaccination and SARS-CoV-2 variants. Across the whole study: Donor got 5x10^10 or 1x10^11 viral particles of Ad26.COV2.S. Findings and limits, study-wide: TCR breadth and depth analyses may have underestimated total T cell responses. Participants given vaccine showed non-spike TCR breadth similar to that of placebo recipients.

Germline CDR1 is MNHEY and CDR2 is SVGAGI. V lost 7 bases, J lost 5 bases, and 11 bases stayed unmatched. The CDR3 runs to 15 residues. As regards this clone: What it recognizes is unknown.

Treatment denoted: some 20 received Ad26.COV2.S at low or high dose, single or two shots; 5 received placebo; per-sample allocation not given. Sample collection was performed on day 63 after the first vaccine or placebo injection. Measured with immunoSEQ multiplex PCR; TCRdb has only the in-frame clones, and not every one. This repertoire shows fewer than 900,000 clones, 89% found once; its top ten account for about 1.5%. Specimen: peripheral blood, collected in a trial of Ad26.COV2.S vaccine versus placebo. The sequence was obtained from a person aged 18-65 years who received the Ad26.COV2.S COVID-19 vaccine or a placebo. The chain joins TRBV6-5 to TRBJ1-5, with 7 bases that match TRBD1. CDR3 bases: TGTGCCAGCAAAGGGGTGGCAGGGGGGCATCAGCCCCAGCATTTT. Translation: CASKGVAGGHQPQHF.